This TCR beta chain was obtained from a study of T cell clonotyping in hematopoietic cell transplantation. General study findings and limits: Pathologically expanded recipient clonotypes increased progressively from day 30 to day 180 as diversity fell. Cells were unsorted, so CD4 and CD8 contributions were not separated.

Germline values: CDR1 SGDLS, CDR2 YYNGEE. V shed 3 bases and J shed 4 bases, with 16 bases lying between them. The CDR3 length is 15 residues. TCRdb keeps only in-frame clones here, not all; method: immunoSEQ multiplex PCR. This table has roughly 17,000 clones, 80% to 95% appearing once. This clone was seen just once. What it binds is not known. The specimen was peripheral blood mononuclear cells. The chain uses TRBV9 and TRBJ1-2; D possibly corresponds to TRBD1 (5 bases). The TCR sequence derives from a man aged 35 to 55 in good health. Some clones in this sample may be carry-over from other donors' samples. The CDR3 DNA reads TGTGCCAGCAGCGGCCGGGCCGGGGGGAGCTATGGCTACACCTTC. Translated: CASSGRAGGSYGYTF.